Following are 2 T cell receptor beta chains from one sample sequenced in a study of T cell responses to AZD1222 COVID-19 vaccine. TCRdb keeps only in-frame clones here, not all; method: immunoSEQ multiplex PCR. The table includes approximately 160,000 clones, 87% detected once. The sample was peripheral blood, taken on day 0 of AZD1222 vaccination. The receptors originated from an adult in good health.

The V gene is TRBV30, the J gene TRBJ2-3; TRBD2 matches 15 bases. Germline loops: CDR1 GTSNPN, CDR2 SVGIG (reference sequence). This CDR3 comprises 16 residues. V shed 5 bases, J shed 6 bases, and the junction held 9 bases outside the gene matches. CDR3 nucleotide sequence: TGTGCCTGGGGTCGCGGGACTAGCGGGAGGAGGGATACGCAGTATTTT. Translated: CAWGRGTSGRRDTQYF.

The chain combines TRBV5-5 with TRBJ2-1; TRBD2 matches 9 bases. This CDR3 contains 16 residues. Germline CDR1 is SGHKS and CDR2 is YYEKEE (reference sequence). The V gene end was trimmed by 3 bases and the J gene end by 2 bases; junction bases not matched to a gene: 6. CDR3 residues: CASSSLAGVPYNEQFF. CDR3 bases: TGTGCCAGCAGCTCATTAGCGGGAGTCCCCTACAATGAGCAGTTCTTC.